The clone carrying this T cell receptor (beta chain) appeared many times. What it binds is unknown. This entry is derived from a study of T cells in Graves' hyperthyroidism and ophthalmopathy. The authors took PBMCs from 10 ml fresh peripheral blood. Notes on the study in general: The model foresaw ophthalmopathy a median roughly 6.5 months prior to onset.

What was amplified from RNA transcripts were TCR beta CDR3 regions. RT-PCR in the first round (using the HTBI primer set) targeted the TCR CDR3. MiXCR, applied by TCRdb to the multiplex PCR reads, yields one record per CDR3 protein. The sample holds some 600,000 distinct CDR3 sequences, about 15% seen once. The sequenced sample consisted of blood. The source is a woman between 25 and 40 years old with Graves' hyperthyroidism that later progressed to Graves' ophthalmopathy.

The CDR3 loop is CSARDTSNTEAFF. The CDR3 DNA reads TGCAGTGCCAGGGACACGTCCAACACTGAAGCTTTCTTT. The chain couples TRBV20-1 to TRBJ1-1, with D perhaps matching TRBD1 (6 bases). CDR1 and CDR2 from the germline V gene are DFQATT and SNEGSKA (reference sequence). The V gene lost 6 bases and the J gene lost 2 bases, with 13 bases spanning the gap. The CDR3 runs to 13 residues.